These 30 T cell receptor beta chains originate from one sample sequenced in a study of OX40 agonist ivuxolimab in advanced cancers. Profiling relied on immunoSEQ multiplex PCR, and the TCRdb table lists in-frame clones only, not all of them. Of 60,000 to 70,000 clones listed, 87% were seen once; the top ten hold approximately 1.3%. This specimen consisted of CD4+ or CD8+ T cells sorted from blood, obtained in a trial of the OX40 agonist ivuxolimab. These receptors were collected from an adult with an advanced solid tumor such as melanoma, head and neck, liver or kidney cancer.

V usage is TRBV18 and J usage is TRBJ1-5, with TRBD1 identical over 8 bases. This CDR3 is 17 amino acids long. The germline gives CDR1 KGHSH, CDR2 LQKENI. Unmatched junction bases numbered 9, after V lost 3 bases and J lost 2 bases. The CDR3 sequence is CASSPWFPGQGNQPQHF. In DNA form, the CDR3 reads TGTGCCAGCTCACCTTGGTTTCCGGGACAGGGCAATCAGCCCCAGCATTTT.

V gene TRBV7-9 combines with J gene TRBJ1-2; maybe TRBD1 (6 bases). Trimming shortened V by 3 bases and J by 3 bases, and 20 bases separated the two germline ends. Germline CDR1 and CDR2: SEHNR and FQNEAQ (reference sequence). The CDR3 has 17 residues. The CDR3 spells CASSFEEARGGHYGYTF. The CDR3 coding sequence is TGTGCCAGCAGCTTCGAAGAAGCCAGGGGAGGACACTATGGCTACACCTTC.

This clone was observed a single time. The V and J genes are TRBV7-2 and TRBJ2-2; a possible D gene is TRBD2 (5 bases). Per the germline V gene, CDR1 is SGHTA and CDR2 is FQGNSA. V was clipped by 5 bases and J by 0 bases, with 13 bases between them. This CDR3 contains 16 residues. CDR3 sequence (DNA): TGTGCCAGCAGCACCCGACGGGGAGCGAACACCGGGGAGCTGTTTTTT. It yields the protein CASSTRRGANTGELFF.

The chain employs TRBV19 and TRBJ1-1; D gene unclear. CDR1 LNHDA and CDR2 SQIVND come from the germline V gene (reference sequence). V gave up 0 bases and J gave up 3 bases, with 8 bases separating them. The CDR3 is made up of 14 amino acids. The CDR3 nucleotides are TGTGCCAGTAGTATAGACTTTAAGGACACTGAAGCTTTCTTT. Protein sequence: CASSIDFKDTEAFF.

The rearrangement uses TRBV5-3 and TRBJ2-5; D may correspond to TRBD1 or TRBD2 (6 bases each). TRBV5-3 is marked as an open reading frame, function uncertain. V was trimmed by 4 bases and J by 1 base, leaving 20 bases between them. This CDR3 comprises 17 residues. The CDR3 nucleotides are TGTGCCAGAAGCGCATTCCCCGGGGGCATCACCCAAGAGACCCAGTACTTC. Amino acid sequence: CARSAFPGGITQETQYF.

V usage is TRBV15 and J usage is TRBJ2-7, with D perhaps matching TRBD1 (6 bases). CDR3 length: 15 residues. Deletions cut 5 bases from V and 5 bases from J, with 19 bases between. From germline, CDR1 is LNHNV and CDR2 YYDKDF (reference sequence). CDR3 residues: CATSFEQGIRNEQYF. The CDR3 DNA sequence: TGTGCCACCAGCTTCGAACAGGGAATCCGGAACGAGCAGTACTTC.

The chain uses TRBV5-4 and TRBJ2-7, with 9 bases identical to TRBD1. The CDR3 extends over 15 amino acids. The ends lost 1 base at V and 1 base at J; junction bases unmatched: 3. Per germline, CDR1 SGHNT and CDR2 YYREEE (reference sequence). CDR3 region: CASSLWDRASYEQYF. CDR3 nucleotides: TGTGCCAGCAGCTTGTGGGACAGGGCTTCCTACGAGCAGTACTTC.

The CDR3 DNA sequence: TGTGCCAGTAGTATGGGGGGACAGGGGGCTCGGCAGCCCCAGCATTTT. Translated: CASSMGGQGARQPQHF. The chain joins TRBV19 to TRBJ1-5; TRBD1 matches at 12 bases. The germline V gene has CDR1 LNHDA and CDR2 SQIVND (reference sequence). The CDR3 loop spans 16 amino acids. The ends lost 3 bases at V and 7 bases at J; junction bases unmatched: 7.

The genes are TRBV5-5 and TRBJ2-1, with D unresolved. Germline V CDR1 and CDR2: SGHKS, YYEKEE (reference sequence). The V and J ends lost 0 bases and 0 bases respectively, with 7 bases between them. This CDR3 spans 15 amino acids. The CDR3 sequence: CASSLGGSSYNEQFF. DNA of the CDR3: TGTGCCAGCAGCTTGGGCGGTAGCTCCTACAATGAGCAGTTCTTC. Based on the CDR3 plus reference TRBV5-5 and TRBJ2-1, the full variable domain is DAGVTQSPTHLIKTRGQQVTLRCSPISGHKSVSWYQQVLGQGPQFIFQYYEKEERGRGNFPDRFSARQFPNYSSELNVNALLLGDSALYLCASSLGGSSYNEQFFGPGTRLTVL.

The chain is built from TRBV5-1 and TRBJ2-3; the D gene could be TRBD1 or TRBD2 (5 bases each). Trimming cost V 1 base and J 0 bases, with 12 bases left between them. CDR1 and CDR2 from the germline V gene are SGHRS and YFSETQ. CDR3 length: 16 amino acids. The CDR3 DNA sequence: TGCGCCAGCAGCTTGACCGGGGACGCTAGCACAGATACGCAGTATTTT. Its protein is CASSLTGDASTDTQYF.

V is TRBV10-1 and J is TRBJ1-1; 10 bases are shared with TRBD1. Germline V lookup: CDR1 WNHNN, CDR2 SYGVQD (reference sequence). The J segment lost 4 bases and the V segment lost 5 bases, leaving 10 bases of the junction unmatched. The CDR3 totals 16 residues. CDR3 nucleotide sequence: TGCGCCAGCAGTCCCCGGGACAGGGGAACTGGCACTGAAGCTTTCTTT. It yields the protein CASSPRDRGTGTEAFF.

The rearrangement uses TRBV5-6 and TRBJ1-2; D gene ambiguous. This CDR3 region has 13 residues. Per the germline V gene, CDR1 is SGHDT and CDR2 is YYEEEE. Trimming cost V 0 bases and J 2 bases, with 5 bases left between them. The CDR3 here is CASSLGQNYGYTF. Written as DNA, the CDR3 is TGTGCCAGCAGCTTGGGGCAGAACTATGGCTACACCTTC.

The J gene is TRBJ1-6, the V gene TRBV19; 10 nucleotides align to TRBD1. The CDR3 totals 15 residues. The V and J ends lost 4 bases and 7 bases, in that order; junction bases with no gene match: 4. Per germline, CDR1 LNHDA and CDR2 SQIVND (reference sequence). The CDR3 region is CASSKDRGRNSPLHF. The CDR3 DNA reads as TGTGCCAGTAGTAAAGACAGGGGGCGGAATTCACCCCTCCACTTT.

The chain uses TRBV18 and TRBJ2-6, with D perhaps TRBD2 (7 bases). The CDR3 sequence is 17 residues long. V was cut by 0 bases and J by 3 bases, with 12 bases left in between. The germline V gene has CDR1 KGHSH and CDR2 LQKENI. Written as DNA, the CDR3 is TGTGCCAGCTCACCACCTCGGGGGGCGGTTGGGGCCAACGTCCTGACTTTC. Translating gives CASSPPRGAVGANVLTF.

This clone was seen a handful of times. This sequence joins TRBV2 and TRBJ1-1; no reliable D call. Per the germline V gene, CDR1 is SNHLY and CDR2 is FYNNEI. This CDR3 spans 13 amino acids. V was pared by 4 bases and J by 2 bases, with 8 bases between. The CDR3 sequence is CASSGRLNTEAFF. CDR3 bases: TGTGCCAGCAGTGGACGGCTCAACACTGAAGCTTTCTTT.

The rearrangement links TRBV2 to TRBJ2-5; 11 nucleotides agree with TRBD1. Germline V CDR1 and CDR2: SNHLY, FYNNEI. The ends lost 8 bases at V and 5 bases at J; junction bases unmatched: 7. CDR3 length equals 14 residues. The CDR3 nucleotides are TGTGCCAGCCTTCCGGGACAGGGGGAGGAGACCCAGTACTTC. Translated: CASLPGQGEETQYF.

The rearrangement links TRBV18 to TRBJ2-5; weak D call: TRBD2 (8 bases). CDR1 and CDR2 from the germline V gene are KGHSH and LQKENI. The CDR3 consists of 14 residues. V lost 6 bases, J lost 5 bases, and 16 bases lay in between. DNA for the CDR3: TGTGCCAGCTCCCCCGGGAGGGGGCTGGAGACCCAGTACTTC. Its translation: CASSPGRGLETQYF.

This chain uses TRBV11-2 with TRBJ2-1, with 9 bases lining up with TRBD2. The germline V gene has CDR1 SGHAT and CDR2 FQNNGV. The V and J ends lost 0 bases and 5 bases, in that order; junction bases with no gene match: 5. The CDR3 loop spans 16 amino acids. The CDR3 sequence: CASSLDRAGGNNEQFF. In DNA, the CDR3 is TGTGCCAGCAGCTTAGATAGGGCGGGAGGGAACAATGAGCAGTTCTTC.

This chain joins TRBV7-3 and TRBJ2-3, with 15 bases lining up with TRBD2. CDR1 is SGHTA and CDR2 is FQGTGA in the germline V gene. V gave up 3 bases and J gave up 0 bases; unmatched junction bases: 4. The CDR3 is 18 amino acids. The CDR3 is CASSLGLAGGSSTDTQYF. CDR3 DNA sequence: TGTGCCAGCAGCTTGGGACTAGCGGGGGGTTCTAGCACAGATACGCAGTATTTT.

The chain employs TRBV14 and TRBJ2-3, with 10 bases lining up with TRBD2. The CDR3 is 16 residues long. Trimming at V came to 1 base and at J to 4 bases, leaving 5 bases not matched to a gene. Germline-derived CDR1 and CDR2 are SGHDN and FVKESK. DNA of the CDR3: TGTGCCAGCAGCCAAGCAGAGCGGGGGGGCGCAGATACGCAGTATTTT. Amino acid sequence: CASSQAERGGADTQYF.

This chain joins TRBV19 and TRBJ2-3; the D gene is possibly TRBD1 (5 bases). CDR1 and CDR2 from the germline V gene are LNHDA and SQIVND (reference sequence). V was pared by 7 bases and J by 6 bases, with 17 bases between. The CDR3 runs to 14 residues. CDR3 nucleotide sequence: TGTGCCAGTATGCAGGGCAGGTCCGGGGATACGCAGTATTTT. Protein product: CASMQGRSGDTQYF.

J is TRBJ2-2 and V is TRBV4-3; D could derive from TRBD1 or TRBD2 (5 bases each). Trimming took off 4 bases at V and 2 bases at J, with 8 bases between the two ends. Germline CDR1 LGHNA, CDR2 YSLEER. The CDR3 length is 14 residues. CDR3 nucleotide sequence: TGCGCCAGCAGCCGGGGGTCCAACACCGGGGAGCTGTTTTTT. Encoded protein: CASSRGSNTGELFF.

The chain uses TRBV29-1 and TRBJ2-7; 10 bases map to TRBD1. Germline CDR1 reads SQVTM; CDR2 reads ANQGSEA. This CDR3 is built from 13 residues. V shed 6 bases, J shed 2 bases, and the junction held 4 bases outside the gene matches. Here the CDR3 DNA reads TGCAGCGTAACCGGGACAGGGGCCTACGAGCAGTACTTC. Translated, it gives CSVTGTGAYEQYF.

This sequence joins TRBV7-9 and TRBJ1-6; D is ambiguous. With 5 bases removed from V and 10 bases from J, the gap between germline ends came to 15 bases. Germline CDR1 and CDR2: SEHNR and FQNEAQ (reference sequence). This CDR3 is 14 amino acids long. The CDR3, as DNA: TGTGCCAGCAGCATGCGAGCGATTGGGTCACCCCTCCACTTT. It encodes CASSMRAIGSPLHF. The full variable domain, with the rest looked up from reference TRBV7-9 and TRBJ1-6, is DTGVSQNPRHKITKRGQNVTFRCDPISEHNRLYWYRQTLGQGPEFLTYFQNEAQLEKSRLLSDRFSAERPKGSFSTLEIQRTEQGDSAMYLCASSMRAIGSPLHFGNGTRLTVT.

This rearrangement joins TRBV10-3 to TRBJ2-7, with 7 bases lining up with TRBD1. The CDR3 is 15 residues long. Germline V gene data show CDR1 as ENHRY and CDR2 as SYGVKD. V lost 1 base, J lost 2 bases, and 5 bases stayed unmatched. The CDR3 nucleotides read TGTGCCATCAGTGAGTTGAGACAGGGTGCCTACGAGCAGTACTTC. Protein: CAISELRQGAYEQYF.

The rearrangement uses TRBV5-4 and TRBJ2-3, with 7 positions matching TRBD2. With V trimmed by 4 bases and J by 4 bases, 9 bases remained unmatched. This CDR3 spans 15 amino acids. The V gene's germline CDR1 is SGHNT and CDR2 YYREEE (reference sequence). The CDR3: CASSLGLDGSDTQYF. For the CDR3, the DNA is TGTGCCAGCAGCCTCGGACTAGACGGCTCAGATACGCAGTATTTT.

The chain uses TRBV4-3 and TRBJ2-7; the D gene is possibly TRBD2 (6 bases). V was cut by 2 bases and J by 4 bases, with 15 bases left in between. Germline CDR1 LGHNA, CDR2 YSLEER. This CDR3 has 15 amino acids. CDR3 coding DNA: TGCGCCAGCAGCCAACAGCTAGCGACCAGATACGAGCAGTACTTC. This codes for CASSQQLATRYEQYF.

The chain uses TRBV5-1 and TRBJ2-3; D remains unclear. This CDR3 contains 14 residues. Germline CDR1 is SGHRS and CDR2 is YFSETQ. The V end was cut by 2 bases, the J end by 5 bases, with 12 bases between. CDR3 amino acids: CASSFGLNVDTQYF. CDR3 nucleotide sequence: TGCGCCAGCAGCTTTGGCTTGAACGTAGATACGCAGTATTTT.

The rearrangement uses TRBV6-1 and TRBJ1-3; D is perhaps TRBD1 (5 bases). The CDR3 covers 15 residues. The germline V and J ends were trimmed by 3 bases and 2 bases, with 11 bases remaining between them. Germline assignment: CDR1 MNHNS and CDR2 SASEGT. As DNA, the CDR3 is TGTGCCAGCAGTGAGTTGGTAGGGGCTGGAAACACCATATATTTT. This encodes CASSELVGAGNTIYF.

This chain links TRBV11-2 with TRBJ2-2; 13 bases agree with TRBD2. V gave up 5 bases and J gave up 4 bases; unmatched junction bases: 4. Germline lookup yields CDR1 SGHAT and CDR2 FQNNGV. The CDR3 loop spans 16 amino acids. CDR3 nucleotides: TGTGCCAGCAGCCCCGGACTAGCGGGAGCCACCGGGGAGCTGTTTTTT. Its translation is CASSPGLAGATGELFF.